A single sample gave rise to the 2 T cell receptor beta chains below, sequenced in a study of T-cell reconstitution after alpha-beta-depleted transplantation in children. For TCRbeta, the library was prepared with unique molecular identifiers. TCRdb reprocessed the PCR reads via MiXCR and lists one record per CDR3 protein. The table has over 200,000 distinct CDR3 sequences, approximately 9.5% seen once. The sample in question was PBMCs from the stem cell graft donor, obtained from the stem cell graft. The receptors were gathered from a human donor who donated a stem cell graft to a child with acute lymphoblastic leukemia.

This clonotype was recorded at least ten times. The CDR3 DNA sequence: TGCAGTGCTAGAAAGGGGTCGGCGCATCAGCCCCAGCATTTT. Residues: CSARKGSAHQPQHF. The rearrangement uses TRBV20-1 and TRBJ1-5; weak D call: TRBD1 (5 bases). Trimming pared 2 bases from V and 5 bases from J, leaving 13 bases between. CDR3 size: 14 residues. The germline gives CDR1 DFQATT, CDR2 SNEGSKA (reference sequence).

This clonotype has a handful of counts. The chain links TRBV20-1 to TRBJ1-1, with D tentatively TRBD1 (5 bases). Trimming took off 4 bases at V and 1 base at J, with 10 bases between the two ends. Germline loops: CDR1 DFQATT, CDR2 SNEGSKA (reference sequence). This CDR3 is built from 13 residues. In DNA form, the CDR3 reads TGCAGTGCTACCGGGACGGGGAACACTGAAGCTTTCTTT. Translation: CSATGTGNTEAFF.